This T cell receptor beta chain was identified during a study of early T cells in non-severe SARS-CoV-2 infection (dated by TCRdb to about 2021). For context, the study as a whole: Because TCR sequencing relied on bulk RNA taken from unsorted whole blood, pairing of alpha and beta chains was not possible.

To prepare the library, 5' RACE was applied. Sequencer: NextSeq 500. In the TCR library protocol, unique molecular identifiers were attached to individual cDNA molecules to correct for PCR bias and sequencing error. TCR alpha and beta chains were both sequenced, and the abundances of alpha and beta sequences in each sample were closely correlated with each other. For the original study's pipeline: Decombinator V4 was used to annotate the V gene, J gene and CDR3 of the TCR sequences. Expanded TCRs were defined as changing significantly between any two time points under a Poisson model with p below 0.0001. Abundances of TCRs were expressed as counts per million after normalisation to the total number of TCRs sequenced in each sample. MAIT TCRs were defined by TRAV1-2 paired with TRAJ12, TRAJ20 or TRAJ33, and iNKT TCRs by TRAV10 paired with TRAJ18. A search of VDJdb, accessed on 1 November 2021, was run for TCRs annotated to CMV, EBV and SARS-CoV-2, with TCRs annotated for multiple antigens excluded. In-frame beta chains were kept once TCRdb had trimmed the public reads at Q25 with fastp and called clones with MiXCR. Entries that share a CDR3 protein sequence are merged under the most common genes and DNA. In this record, the V and J calls reflect TCRdb's handling and not the investigators' own analysis. A total of about 77,000 distinct CDR3 sequences appear in this sample, about 5% of them only once. Approximately 7.4% of the sample rests with the top ten.

Via the germline V gene, CDR1 is MDHEN and CDR2 SYDVKM. Including cysteine and phenylalanine, the CDR3 has 17 amino acids. Only the CDR3 DNA stays, 51 bases, in frame from base 1. Trimming accounts for 7 bases at V and 6 bases at J, while the number of junction bases matched to no gene is 18. Note on this clonotype: The antigen it recognizes is unknown. It has no much larger one-base neighbor in the sample; base qualities were not kept.

A case-control design nested within a healthcare worker cohort in London, UK, was used, with weekly nasopharyngeal swab PCR tests and blood sampling performed. Healthcare workers were enrolled in the week of the UK lockdown, from 23 to 31 March 2020, and were followed every week for up to roughly 15 weeks. Here is what the overall study found, with its caveats: VDJdb matching was skewed toward anti-spike CD8 responses and likely underestimated virus-specific expansions, missing private and CD4 specificities.

This chain is built from TRBV28 and TRBJ1-5; the junction holds 7 bases that match TRBD1. Sequences were derived from whole blood, sampled at baseline. The origin of this receptor is an adult who was a healthcare worker with PCR-confirmed SARS-CoV-2 infection or an uninfected control (not recorded which). The DNA reads TGTGCCAGCACTTTTCACAGGGGTTTGAAAATGGGTCAGCCCCAGCATTTT. It encodes CASTFHRGLKMGQPQHF.